This entry concerns a single TCR beta chain. The CDR3 is 11 residues long. V was cut by 5 bases and J by 9 bases, with 11 bases left in between. Per the germline V gene, CDR1 is DFQATT and CDR2 is SNEGSKA (reference sequence). The sample comes from a study of blood T cell repertoires in COVID-19. Study-wide background: The United States, Italy and Spain provided the acute and convalescent COVID-19 samples. In each case, the material was cDNA or gDNA derived from T cells, B-cell-depleted T cells, or PBMCs.

In the original processing: The authors estimated nucleated cell counts from reference gene primer amplification. Assay: immunoSEQ multiplex PCR; the TCRdb copy retains only in-frame clones and omits some. D and trimming were read from the DNA, whereas the V and J calls and clone size are those reported in that table. The table records more than 95,000 clones, approximately 84% of them present only once. The gene calls are TRBV20-1 and TRBJ2-1, with a weak D call TRBD2 (5 bases). The clonotype originates from a human donor in a cohort sampled during active COVID-19. Sequenced sample: peripheral blood. In DNA, the CDR3 is TGCAGTGCTGATAACAGCGGTGAGCAGTTCTTC. Protein product: CSADNSGEQFF.